This passage covers 28 T cell receptor beta chains from one sample sequenced in a study of pediatric ulcerative colitis. Profiled with immunoSEQ multiplex PCR; TCRdb holds only in-frame clones, not every one. This table has roughly 30,000 clones, roughly four fifths appearing once. Input material: blood. These receptors were taken from a boy aged 10-17 years with severe ulcerative colitis.

The genes are TRBV6-5 and TRBJ2-5; no definite D call. Between the trimmed V and J ends, which lost 3 bases and 1 base, there was a span of 6 bases. Germline CDR1 and CDR2: MNHEY and SVGAGI. CDR3 length: 13 residues. CDR3 region: CASSYGFQETQYF. As DNA, the CDR3 is TGTGCCAGCAGTTATGGGTTCCAAGAGACCCAGTACTTC.

The rearrangement links TRBV10-1 to TRBJ2-1; TRBD2 aligns across 8 bases. The CDR3 sequence is 15 residues long. Trimming cost V 6 bases and J 3 bases; bases outside gene matches: 7. Germline V gene sequence: CDR1 WNHNN, CDR2 SYGVQD (reference sequence). CDR3 nucleotide sequence: TGCGCCAGCAGACGTACTAGCGGTTTCTACAATGAGCAGTTCTTC. It encodes CASRRTSGFYNEQFF.

CDR3 in amino acids: CASSSGRGYEQYF. In nucleotides, the CDR3 is TGTGCCAGCAGCTCCGGGCGGGGCTACGAGCAGTACTTC. The rearrangement links TRBV7-2 to TRBJ2-7, with D possibly being TRBD2 (6 bases). This CDR3 is built from 13 residues. Germline V gene sequence: CDR1 SGHTA, CDR2 FQGNSA. Trimming left V 4 bases short and J 3 bases short, with 10 bases between.

A single count supports this clone. The V gene is TRBV7-9, the J gene TRBJ2-5, with D perhaps matching TRBD1 or TRBD2 (5 bases each). The CDR3 extends over 10 amino acids. V dropped 8 bases and J dropped 11 bases, with 12 bases sitting between them. Germline V CDR1 and CDR2: SEHNR, FQNEAQ (reference sequence). The CDR3 loop is CASGAEGQYF. In DNA form, the CDR3 reads TGTGCCAGCGGGGCAGAGGGGCAGTACTTC.

This sequence joins TRBV5-1 and TRBJ1-2; D may be TRBD1 (6 bases). With 2 bases removed from V and 5 bases from J, the gap between germline ends came to 16 bases. Per the germline V gene, CDR1 is SGHRS and CDR2 is YFSETQ. The CDR3 runs 15 residues. The CDR3 spells CASSLFRGAGYGYTF. CDR3 coding DNA: TGCGCCAGCAGCTTATTTCGGGGGGCAGGGTATGGCTACACCTTC.

This sequence joins TRBV18 and TRBJ1-1; weak D call: TRBD1 (5 bases). This CDR3 is built from 16 residues. In germline, CDR1 is KGHSH, CDR2 LQKENI. The germline V and J ends were trimmed by 3 bases and 0 bases, with 14 bases remaining between them. This chain's CDR3 is CASSPGTGTVNTEAFF. In DNA, the CDR3 is TGTGCCAGCTCACCCGGGACCGGGACGGTGAACACTGAAGCTTTCTTT.

J is TRBJ1-2 and V is TRBV19; the D gene is possibly TRBD1 (6 bases). Germline CDR1 and CDR2: LNHDA and SQIVND (reference sequence). This CDR3 spans 15 amino acids. Trimming removed 3 bases at V and 7 bases at J, with 18 bases between. The CDR3 DNA follows: TGTGCCAGTAGTATCCGGACAGCTGAGGGGGTTGGCTACACCTTC. Amino acid sequence: CASSIRTAEGVGYTF.

The rearrangement links TRBV7-2 to TRBJ1-1; no clear D. Germline loops: CDR1 SGHTA, CDR2 FQGNSA. V was trimmed by 1 base and J by 10 bases, leaving 10 bases between them. The CDR3 totals 12 residues. CDR3 in DNA: TGTGCCAGCAGCTTAGAATCGACCGGAGCTTTCTTT. Amino acids: CASSLESTGAFF.

This sequence joins TRBV7-6 and TRBJ2-5; D gene ambiguous. Germline CDR1 and CDR2: SGHVS and FNYEAQ. V lost 3 bases and J lost 5, with 10 bases in between. This CDR3 contains 13 residues. CDR3: CASSFIGGETQYF. CDR3 in DNA: TGTGCCAGCAGCTTTATCGGTGGGGAGACCCAGTACTTC.

The CDR3 DNA follows: TGTGCCAGCACCCTCAGGACAGTGAACACTGAAGCTTTCTTT. This encodes CASTLRTVNTEAFF. The chain has TRBV2 and TRBJ1-1; D perhaps matches TRBD1 (6 bases). Germline V gene lookup returns CDR1 SNHLY and CDR2 FYNNEI. The CDR3 has 14 amino acids. V lost 7 bases to trimming and J lost 0 bases, with 12 bases between them.

The chain carries TRBV27 and TRBJ1-1; D gene ambiguous. Germline V lookup: CDR1 MNHEY, CDR2 SMNVEV (reference sequence). This CDR3 region has 15 residues. V dropped 5 bases and J dropped 2 bases, with 15 bases sitting between them. CDR3 sequence: CASSPLADFNTEAFF. CDR3 coding DNA: TGTGCCAGCAGTCCCCTGGCGGACTTTAACACTGAAGCTTTCTTT.

This clone showed up just a few times. The gene calls are TRBV7-9 and TRBJ1-1; D gene uncertain. Germline assignment: CDR1 SEHNR and CDR2 FQNEAQ (reference sequence). This CDR3 contains 15 residues. Trimming shortened V by 1 base and J by 6 bases, and 15 bases separated the two germline ends. CDR3 region: CASSLEATRTSEAFF. For the CDR3, the DNA is TGTGCCAGCAGCTTAGAAGCGACGAGGACCTCTGAAGCTTTCTTT.

V usage is TRBV5-1 and J usage is TRBJ1-6; D might be TRBD1 (6 bases). Trimming removed 0 bases at V and 8 bases at J, with 12 bases between. This CDR3 spans 15 amino acids. The germline CDR1 and CDR2 sequences are SGHRS and YFSETQ. The CDR3 DNA sequence: TGCGCCAGCAGCTTGGACAGGGCTGGGGATTCACCCCTCCACTTT. Protein sequence: CASSLDRAGDSPLHF.

This chain uses TRBV13 with TRBJ1-2; D perhaps matches TRBD1 (6 bases). Germline CDR1 is PRHDT and CDR2 is FYEKMQ (reference sequence). The CDR3 contains 16 residues. V shed 0 bases and J shed 4 bases, with 15 bases lying between them. CDR3 in amino acids: CASSLGAVDSSYGYTF. The DNA for the CDR3 is TGTGCCAGCAGCTTAGGCGCGGTGGACAGCTCCTATGGCTACACCTTC.

The chain has TRBV27 and TRBJ2-1; D remains ambiguous. Germline V gene lookup returns CDR1 MNHEY and CDR2 SMNVEV (reference sequence). This CDR3 is built from 13 residues. V lost 6 bases and J 0 bases, leaving 6 bases between the germline ends. The CDR3: CASRQTSYNEQFF. The DNA of the CDR3 is TGTGCCAGCAGACAGACCTCCTACAATGAGCAGTTCTTC.

This chain joins TRBV7-3 and TRBJ2-1; TRBD2 agrees at 16 bases. CDR1 and CDR2 from the germline V gene are SGHTA and FQGTGA. This CDR3 spans 18 amino acids. The ends lost 5 bases at V and 4 bases at J; junction bases unmatched: 8. CDR3 region: CASSQPGTSGGGYNEQFF. CDR3 DNA: TGTGCCAGCAGCCAACCCGGGACTAGCGGGGGGGGTTACAATGAGCAGTTCTTC.

The chain links TRBV7-3 to TRBJ2-5; 9 positions match TRBD1. This CDR3 is built from 16 residues. J lost 3 bases, V lost 5 bases, and 10 bases had no gene match. Looked up from germline, CDR1 is SGHTA and CDR2 is FQGTGA. CDR3: CASSETGQGREETQYF. The CDR3 DNA reads TGTGCCAGCAGCGAAACCGGACAGGGGAGGGAAGAGACCCAGTACTTC.

The chain recombines TRBV5-1 with TRBJ2-3, with D maybe TRBD1 (7 bases). Trimming took 5 bases from V and 0 from J, leaving 22 bases between them. CDR3 length: 18 residues. Germline V gene lookup returns CDR1 SGHRS and CDR2 YFSETQ. In DNA form, the CDR3 reads TGCGCCAGCAGTCCTCAGTTCGCGGGACAGCCTAGCACAGATACGCAGTATTTT. It specifies CASSPQFAGQPSTDTQYF.

This sequence joins TRBV30 and TRBJ2-5, with 10 bases that match TRBD2. Germline values: CDR1 GTSNPN, CDR2 SVGIG (reference sequence). CDR3 size: 15 residues. After removal of 2 bases from V and 2 bases from J, the junction contained 5 bases not matched to a gene. CDR3 in DNA: TGTGCCTGGAGTATTAGCGGGGGGCCTCAAGAGACCCAGTACTTC. This codes for CAWSISGGPQETQYF. The full variable domain, in which reference TRBV30 and TRBJ2-5 provide the parts outside the CDR3, is SQTIHQWPATLVQPVGSPLSLECTVEGTSNPNLYWYRQAAGRGLQLLFYSVGIGQISSEVPQNLSASRPQDRQFILSSKKLLLSDSGFYLCAWSISGGPQETQYFGPGTRLLVL.

This clone is a singleton in its sample. The chain uses TRBV7-3 and TRBJ2-5, with D possibly being TRBD1 (5 bases). Germline assignment: CDR1 SGHTA and CDR2 FQGTGA. The CDR3 extends over 15 amino acids. Trimming pared 5 bases from V and 1 base from J, leaving 14 bases between. The CDR3: CASSPNSGFQETQYF. The CDR3 bases are TGTGCCAGCAGCCCAAACTCAGGGTTCCAAGAGACCCAGTACTTC.

The chain links TRBV9 to TRBJ2-3, with D possibly being TRBD2 (6 bases). The CDR3 extends over 16 amino acids. The V end lost 3 bases, the J end lost 1 base, and 15 bases lay between the germline ends. Germline assignment: CDR1 SGDLS and CDR2 YYNGEE. This CDR3 is CASSAFGTLRTDTQYF. For the CDR3, the DNA is TGTGCCAGCAGCGCCTTCGGGACTCTCCGCACAGATACGCAGTATTTT.

This chain uses TRBV7-2 with TRBJ2-7; 7 bases are a match to TRBD1. This CDR3 comprises 12 residues. Germline CDR1 reads SGHTA; CDR2 reads FQGNSA. V was pared by 5 bases and J by 7 bases, with 5 bases of the junction left unmatched. CDR3 region: CASSNRGLEQYF. CDR3 nucleotide sequence: TGTGCCAGCAGCAACAGGGGTCTGGAGCAGTACTTC. The variable domain in full, completed from reference TRBV7-2 and TRBJ2-7, reads GAGVSQSPSNKVTEKGKDVELRCDPISGHTALYWYRQSLGQGLEFLIYFQGNSAPDKSGLPSDRFSAERTGGSVSTLTIQRTQQEDSAVYLCASSNRGLEQYFGPGTRLTVT.

The chain combines TRBV11-2 with TRBJ1-3; possibly TRBD1 for D (6 bases). The CDR3 runs 19 residues. Germline V gene data show CDR1 as SGHAT and CDR2 as FQNNGV. Trimming stripped 4 bases from V and 2 bases from J, with 24 bases between. The CDR3 loop is CASSSRQVRRRGTGNTIYF. CDR3 nucleotide sequence: TGTGCCAGCAGCTCCCGACAGGTGAGGCGGCGAGGGACTGGAAACACCATATATTTT.

The chain links TRBV7-6 to TRBJ2-7, with D unclear. Germline CDR1 SGHVS, CDR2 FNYEAQ. CDR3 length: 14 residues. V gave up 8 bases and J gave up 0 bases, with 14 bases separating them. The CDR3 loop reads CASSQSPGSYEQYF. The DNA of the CDR3 is TGTGCCAGCTCTCAGTCTCCAGGCTCCTACGAGCAGTACTTC.

This chain connects TRBV15 to TRBJ2-2; D is ambiguous. V gave up 2 bases and J gave up 1 base, with 5 bases separating them. CDR1 is LNHNV, CDR2 YYDKDF, per germline (reference sequence). The CDR3 runs to 14 residues. The CDR3 reads CATSRFENTGELFF. CDR3 DNA sequence: TGTGCCACCAGCAGATTTGAGAACACCGGGGAGCTGTTTTTT.

The chain has TRBV27 and TRBJ2-7; the D is unclear. There are 13 residues in the CDR3. V lost 5 bases, J lost 0 bases, and 8 bases lay in between. From germline, CDR1 is MNHEY and CDR2 SMNVEV (reference sequence). This CDR3 reads CASSPGRSYEQYF. In DNA form, the CDR3 reads TGTGCCAGCAGTCCCGGGCGCTCCTACGAGCAGTACTTC.

The V call is TRBV18, the J call TRBJ1-3; D is unclear. This CDR3 contains 16 residues. Per the germline V gene, CDR1 is KGHSH and CDR2 is LQKENI. Trimming shortened V by 3 bases and J by 0 bases, and 12 bases separated the two germline ends. The CDR3 protein is CASSPDGTSSGNTIYF. CDR3 in DNA: TGTGCCAGCTCACCGGACGGCACGAGCTCTGGAAACACCATATATTTT.

This chain connects TRBV2 to TRBJ1-6; D is uncertain. Deletions cut 7 bases from V and 0 bases from J, with 10 bases between. Looked up from germline, CDR1 is SNHLY and CDR2 is FYNNEI. The CDR3 contains 15 residues. The CDR3 region has the DNA TGTGCCAGCAACCCGGTTAGCTCCTATAATTCACCCCTCCACTTT. Its protein product is CASNPVSSYNSPLHF.